The 19 T cell receptor beta chains listed next were all sequenced from one sample in a study of cytomegalovirus exposure and HLA in healthy donors. The PCR had 60 Vbeta and 13 Jbeta primers. Only in-frame clones appear in the TCRdb table, and some are missing; sequencing was by immunoSEQ multiplex PCR. The sample records roughly 120,000 clones, around 77% being singletons. Sequencing was done on a sample of PBMCs. These TCRs come from a man aged 18 to 35 in good health and CMV-seropositive.

This rearrangement joins TRBV4-1 to TRBJ1-1; tentative D call: TRBD1 (5 bases). This CDR3 spans 16 amino acids. V lost 1 base to trimming and J lost 1 base, with 13 bases between them. Germline CDR1 is MGHRA and CDR2 is YSYEKL. The chain's CDR3 is CASSQGWGVWNTEAFF. The CDR3 nucleotides are TGCGCCAGCAGCCAAGGTTGGGGGGTGTGGAACACTGAAGCTTTCTTT.

The rearrangement links TRBV5-1 to TRBJ1-2; 9 bases align to TRBD1. Germline V lookup: CDR1 SGHRS, CDR2 YFSETQ. J gave up 4 bases and V 0 bases, and 4 bases lay outside the gene matches. CDR3 size: 15 residues. The CDR3 region is CASSLDPGQGYGYTF. The CDR3 nucleotides are TGCGCCAGCAGCTTGGATCCGGGACAGGGCTATGGCTACACCTTC.

The chain combines TRBV5-4 with TRBJ1-1; TRBD1 might be the D (5 bases). Germline CDR1 is SGHNT and CDR2 is YYREEE (reference sequence). CDR3 length equals 13 residues. The V end was cut by 0 bases, the J end by 7 bases, with 10 bases between. The DNA for the CDR3 is TGTGCCAGCAGCTTGGGGGGCCTTGATGAAGCTTTCTTT. It codes for CASSLGGLDEAFF.

The CDR3 DNA reads as TGCGCCAGCAGCTTGGGGGGGACAGGGATTTCAAACACTGAAGCTTTCTTT. This codes for CASSLGGTGISNTEAFF. The V and J genes are TRBV5-1 and TRBJ1-1, with 9 bases matching TRBD1. The ends lost 0 bases at V and 2 bases at J; junction bases unmatched: 8. CDR1 and CDR2 (germline): SGHRS, YFSETQ. CDR3 length: 17 amino acids.

V and J are TRBV18 and TRBJ2-7; the match to TRBD1 covers 12 bases. The CDR3 runs to 17 residues. Germline V CDR1 and CDR2: KGHSH, LQKENI. Trimming removed 2 bases from V and 4 bases from J; junction bases left unmatched: 9. The CDR3 is CASSPRESGQGAYEQYF. The CDR3, as DNA: TGTGCCAGCTCACCAAGAGAGTCGGGACAGGGGGCATACGAGCAGTACTTC.

This clone was seen a single time. The J gene is TRBJ2-7, the V gene TRBV27; possibly TRBD1 for D (8 bases). This CDR3 has 14 amino acids. Trimming cost V 5 bases and J 3 bases, with 14 bases left between them. Germline-derived CDR1 and CDR2 are MNHEY and SMNVEV (reference sequence). Here the CDR3 reads CASSQTGGDYEQYF. The CDR3 region has the DNA TGTGCCAGCAGTCAAACAGGGGGGGACTACGAGCAGTACTTC.

The V and J genes are TRBV10-1 and TRBJ2-2; 7 nucleotides match TRBD1. V lost 2 bases to trimming and J lost 6 bases; unmatched junction nucleotides: 6. Germline lookup yields CDR1 WNHNN and CDR2 SYGVQD (reference sequence). The length of the CDR3 is 15 residues. The CDR3 bases are TGCGCCAGCAGTGAGATAATTGGGACAGCCGGGGAGCTGTTTTTT. It yields the protein CASSEIIGTAGELFF.

To note about this clone: At one end the junction does not follow the germline gene, possibly because of a read error. The chain recombines TRBV7-6 with TRBJ1-5, with D possibly being TRBD1 (5 bases). This CDR3 is 14 amino acids long. Germline V gene lookup returns CDR1 SGHVS and CDR2 FNYEAQ. The CDR3 DNA sequence: TGTGCCGGCAGCCCCCCCGGGGGAAATCAGCCCCAGCATTTT. This translates into CAGSPPGGNQPQHF.

By sample share, this clone is medium-sized (0.01 to 0.1%). The chain employs TRBV7-6 and TRBJ2-1, with 10 bases fitting TRBD2. The CDR3 runs to 19 residues. With V trimmed by 0 bases and J by 4 bases, 12 bases remained unmatched. From germline, CDR1 is SGHVS and CDR2 FNYEAQ. The CDR3 bases are TGTGCCAGCAGCTTAGCACTCGGTAGCGGGGGGCTGTGGTACAATGAGCAGTTCTTC. Translating gives CASSLALGSGGLWYNEQFF.

This clone was found once. The chain joins TRBV6-5 to TRBJ2-1, with D possibly being TRBD1 (5 bases). In germline, CDR1 is MNHEY, CDR2 SVGAGI. This CDR3 comprises 14 residues. V was shortened by 6 bases and J by 0 bases, with 9 bases between the two germline ends. The CDR3 coding sequence is TGTGCCAGCAGAGGACACAGCTCCTACAATGAGCAGTTCTTC. Amino acid sequence: CASRGHSSYNEQFF.

This sequence joins TRBV7-9 and TRBJ1-2; D perhaps matches TRBD1 (6 bases). This CDR3 is 13 amino acids long. V lost 5 bases, J lost 5 bases, and 12 bases lay in between. From germline, CDR1 is SEHNR and CDR2 FQNEAQ (reference sequence). CDR3 coding DNA: TGTGCCAGCAGCCTCGAGGGGGAATATGGCTACACCTTC. Translating gives CASSLEGEYGYTF.

This clone appeared a single time. V is TRBV29-1 and J is TRBJ1-6; 10 nucleotides align to TRBD1. Germline V CDR1 and CDR2: SQVTM, ANQGSEA. The CDR3 length is 14 residues. V was clipped by 7 bases and J by 8 bases; unmatched bases: 8. The CDR3 bases are TGCAGCGACTGGCCCGGGACAGGGGATTCACCCCTCCACTTT. Its translation is CSDWPGTGDSPLHF.

This clone was recorded a few times. The chain combines TRBV19 with TRBJ2-7, with D possibly being TRBD2 (5 bases). The V end lost 1 base, the J end lost 7 bases, and 17 bases lay between the germline ends. In germline, CDR1 is LNHDA, CDR2 SQIVND (reference sequence). CDR3 size: 15 residues. In DNA form, the CDR3 reads TGTGCCAGTAGTATAGGGCTGGCTAGCTCGGGGGAGCAGTACTTC. Translated: CASSIGLASSGEQYF.

The CDR3 sequence is CASSATGFVNEQYF. The CDR3 region has the DNA TGTGCCAGCAGCGCAACAGGTTTCGTGAACGAGCAGTACTTC. The V and J genes are TRBV7-6 and TRBJ2-7, with D possibly matching TRBD1 (5 bases). The CDR3 extends over 14 amino acids. Trimming stripped 5 bases from V and 5 bases from J, with 16 bases between. The germline V gene has CDR1 SGHVS and CDR2 FNYEAQ.

This clone has a handful of counts. Written as DNA, the CDR3 is TGTGCCAGCAGCCAAGGGGAGGGGCCACGGACTGAGCAGTTCTTC. Translated, it gives CASSQGEGPRTEQFF. The J gene is TRBJ2-1, the V gene TRBV4-2; 7 bases are shared with TRBD2. Trimming cost V 1 base and J 9 bases; bases outside gene matches: 9. CDR1 and CDR2 (germline): LGHNA, YNFKEQ. The CDR3 totals 15 residues.

This chain joins TRBV30 and TRBJ1-2; possible D gene TRBD1, 5 bases. The germline V gene has CDR1 GTSNPN and CDR2 SVGIG (reference sequence). V gave up 5 bases and J gave up 5 bases, with 24 bases separating them. The CDR3 has 16 residues. CDR3: CAWVFGGAPPLYGYTF. In DNA, the CDR3 is TGTGCCTGGGTATTCGGAGGGGCCCCCCCTCTTTATGGCTACACCTTC. Based on the CDR3 plus reference TRBV30 and TRBJ1-2, the full variable domain is SQTIHQWPATLVQPVGSPLSLECTVEGTSNPNLYWYRQAAGRGLQLLFYSVGIGQISSEVPQNLSASRPQDRQFILSSKKLLLSDSGFYLCAWVFGGAPPLYGYTFGSGTRLTVV.

The chain is built from TRBV13 and TRBJ2-2; tentatively, D is TRBD1 (6 bases). Germline V gene lookup returns CDR1 PRHDT and CDR2 FYEKMQ (reference sequence). V dropped 0 bases and J dropped 0 bases, with 17 bases sitting between them. The CDR3 sequence is 19 residues long. The CDR3 here is CASSLGRGLQGSNTGELFF. The CDR3 region has the DNA TGTGCCAGCAGCTTAGGCCGAGGCTTACAGGGCTCGAACACCGGGGAGCTGTTTTTT.

The chain links TRBV10-3 to TRBJ2-1; 9 bases agree with TRBD2. With 5 bases clipped from V and 0 bases from J, the junction kept 5 bases outside the gene matches. The CDR3 length is 16 residues. CDR1 is ENHRY and CDR2 is SYGVKD in the germline V gene. The DNA of the CDR3 is TGTGCCATCAGTCTAACTAGCGGGTCCTCCTACAATGAGCAGTTCTTC. It codes for CAISLTSGSSYNEQFF.

The chain uses TRBV6-1 and TRBJ2-7; perhaps TRBD1 as D (6 bases). The germline gives CDR1 MNHNS, CDR2 SASEGT. CDR3 length: 13 amino acids. V dropped 7 bases and J dropped 1 base, with 11 bases sitting between them. The CDR3 DNA is TGTGCCAGCACTTACAGGGTTTCCTACGAGCAGTACTTC. Its translation is CASTYRVSYEQYF.